What follows are 25 T cell receptor beta chains derived from one specimen sequenced in a study of T cells in Graves' hyperthyroidism and ophthalmopathy. RNA transcripts were the template for amplifying TCR beta CDR3 regions. HTBI primers were the set used in a first-round RT-PCR of the TCR CDR3. MiXCR was run by TCRdb on the multiplex PCR reads, yielding one entry per CDR3 protein. The data contain under 350,000 distinct CDR3 sequences, approximately 17% of them singletons. Sequencing was carried out using blood. These receptors originate from a woman between 55 and 75 years old with Graves' ophthalmopathy.

This clonotype was detected ten times or more. Mismatch with germline at one junction end may stem from a read error. The J gene is TRBJ1-2, the V gene TRBV6-1; the D gene is possibly TRBD1 (5 bases). The germline V gene encodes CDR1 MNHNS and CDR2 SASEGT. This CDR3 is built from 14 residues. The CDR3 loop is CATSYGGGNYGYTF. The CDR3, as DNA: TGTGCCACCAGTTATGGGGGAGGGAACTATGGCTACACCTTC.

On this clonotype: This may stem from a read error, because a much larger clone lies one nucleotide away. CDR3 amino acids: CAGSPWRDSYEQYF. The CDR3, as DNA: TGTGCCGGCTCACCGTGGAGGGACTCCTACGAGCAGTACTTC. The chain joins TRBV18 to TRBJ2-7; a weak D match, TRBD2 (6 bases). The germline V gene encodes CDR1 KGHSH and CDR2 LQKENI. CDR3 length: 14 amino acids.

This clonotype was seen repeatedly, ten times or more. This chain connects TRBV7-9 to TRBJ2-5, with 7 bases aligning to TRBD2. The germline V gene encodes CDR1 SEHNR and CDR2 FQNEAQ (reference sequence). The V and J ends lost 5 bases and 4 bases, in that order; junction bases with no gene match: 4. This CDR3 has 13 amino acids. In DNA, the CDR3 is TGTGCCAGCAGCCTAACGGGGGGAGAGACCCAGTACTTC. The encoded protein is CASSLTGGETQYF.

This clonotype was found a few times. The rearrangement joins TRBV3-1 to TRBJ2-5; D is undetermined. The germline V gene has CDR1 LGHDT and CDR2 YNNKEL (reference sequence). The V end was cut by 3 bases, the J end by 5 bases, with 7 bases between. The CDR3 spans 12 residues. CDR3 residues: CASSQYGETQYF. CDR3 DNA: TGTGCCAGCAGCCAGTACGGGGAGACCCAGTACTTC.

This clonotype occurred many times. This chain joins TRBV20-1 and TRBJ2-2; 11 nucleotides match TRBD2. This CDR3 spans 15 amino acids. CDR1 is DFQATT and CDR2 is SNEGSKA in the germline V gene (reference sequence). V was pared by 3 bases and J by 3 bases, with 3 bases of the junction left unmatched. This CDR3 is CSARLLAGDTGELFF. The CDR3, as DNA: TGCAGTGCTAGGTTACTAGCGGGAGACACCGGGGAGCTGTTTTTT.

This chain connects TRBV20-1 to TRBJ1-5, with 8 nucleotides matching TRBD1. Germline V gene lookup returns CDR1 DFQATT and CDR2 SNEGSKA (reference sequence). With 4 bases clipped from V and 2 bases from J, the junction kept 7 bases outside the gene matches. This CDR3 has 15 amino acids. The CDR3 loop reads CSATYQGAGNQPQHF. CDR3 DNA sequence: TGCAGTGCTACCTACCAGGGGGCCGGCAATCAGCCCCAGCATTTT.

This clonotype has at least ten counts. CDR3: CASSQVVMGETEAFF. DNA for the CDR3: TGTGCCAGCAGCCAAGTCGTGATGGGGGAGACTGAAGCTTTCTTT. The V gene is TRBV3-1, the J gene TRBJ1-1; maybe TRBD1 (5 bases). The germline gives CDR1 LGHDT, CDR2 YNNKEL (reference sequence). This CDR3 is 15 amino acids long. Trimming removed 1 base at V and 5 bases at J, with 14 bases between.

This clonotype has only a few counts. This rearrangement joins TRBV29-1 to TRBJ1-5; tentative D call: TRBD1 (5 bases). Germline lookup yields CDR1 SQVTM and CDR2 ANQGSEA. The CDR3 runs 13 residues. Trimming took 7 bases from V and 2 from J, leaving 12 bases between them. This CDR3 reads CSGSQGGNQPQHF. CDR3 nucleotides: TGCAGCGGTAGCCAGGGAGGCAATCAGCCCCAGCATTTT.

This chain joins TRBV19 and TRBJ2-7; unclear D gene. Germline lookup yields CDR1 LNHDA and CDR2 SQIVND (reference sequence). Trimming left V 3 bases short and J 3 bases short, with 9 bases between. This CDR3 spans 13 amino acids. The CDR3 here is CASSIRARYEQYF. In nucleotides, the CDR3 is TGTGCCAGTAGTATCCGAGCTCGCTACGAGCAGTACTTC.

This clonotype was detected a few times. The chain employs TRBV19 and TRBJ1-5; the D is unclear. V was pared by 5 bases and J by 3 bases, with 20 bases between. The CDR3 has 17 amino acids. In germline, CDR1 is LNHDA, CDR2 SQIVND (reference sequence). CDR3 nucleotides: TGTGCCAGTAGTCCTCGAACTTCCCCGAGGGACAATCAGCCCCAGCATTTT. Its protein is CASSPRTSPRDNQPQHF.

This clonotype was counted many times. Being one base from a much bigger clone, this may be a read error. This sequence joins TRBV5-1 and TRBJ2-3, with unresolved D. The CDR3 spans 11 residues. The germline V gene encodes CDR1 SGHRS and CDR2 YFSETQ. CDR3 residues: CASSLEDTQYF. The CDR3 DNA reads as TGTGCCAGCAGCTTAGAGGATACGCAGTATTTT.

The chain carries TRBV4-3 and TRBJ1-5; tentatively, D is TRBD1 (6 bases). Trimming pared 0 bases from V and 7 bases from J, leaving 19 bases between. The CDR3 consists of 17 residues. The germline gives CDR1 LGHNA, CDR2 YSLEER. In DNA form, the CDR3 reads TGCGCCAGCAGCCAAGATAGGAGCAGGGGAGGGCGGCAGCCCCAGCATTTT. It is translated as CASSQDRSRGGRQPQHF.

In its sample, this clonotype was seen many times. V and J are TRBV2 and TRBJ1-5; D call uncertain. V was trimmed by 5 bases and J by 8 bases, leaving 16 bases between them. The CDR3 is 14 residues long. Germline V CDR1 and CDR2: SNHLY, FYNNEI. CDR3 sequence: CASSTNFGIEPQHF. As DNA, the CDR3 is TGTGCCAGCAGTACGAATTTCGGGATAGAGCCCCAGCATTTT.

J is TRBJ1-5 and V is TRBV19, with a tentative D call TRBD1 (6 bases). Germline V CDR1 and CDR2: LNHDA, SQIVND (reference sequence). This CDR3 is built from 13 residues. Trimming took off 8 bases at V and 9 bases at J, with 17 bases between the two ends. The CDR3 here is CASGDTNVWPQHF. In DNA, the CDR3 is TGTGCCAGTGGGGACACGAATGTATGGCCCCAGCATTTT.

This clonotype was found many times. The V and J genes are TRBV12-3 or TRBV12-4 and TRBJ2-5; either TRBD1 or TRBD2 may fit D (5 bases each). This CDR3 region has 11 residues. Trimming shortened V by 2 bases and J by 12 bases, and 10 bases separated the two germline ends. The DNA of the CDR3 is TGTGCCAGCAGTTTACGAGGGGAAAAGTACTTC. It translates to CASSLRGEKYF.

This clonotype was observed at least ten times. The rearrangement joins TRBV2 to TRBJ2-4, with D maybe TRBD2 (6 bases). CDR3 length equals 14 residues. The germline CDR1 and CDR2 sequences are SNHLY and FYNNEI. Trimming cost V 9 bases and J 4 bases, with 16 bases left between them. The CDR3 loop is CASRLTREKNIQYF. The CDR3 DNA is TGTGCCAGTAGGCTAACCCGGGAGAAAAACATTCAGTACTTC.

The chain uses TRBV4-1 and TRBJ2-4, with D perhaps assigned TRBD1 or TRBD2 (6 bases each). Germline CDR1 is MGHRA and CDR2 is YSYEKL. V was trimmed by 5 bases and J by 8 bases, leaving 19 bases between them. The CDR3 sequence is 15 residues long. The DNA for the CDR3 is TGCGCCAGCAGCTTGCTTCAGGGGCCGGGGGACATTCAGTACTTC. Translated: CASSLLQGPGDIQYF.

This clonotype was counted at least ten times. The V call is TRBV29-1, the J call TRBJ1-2; no firm D call. V was cut by 5 bases and J by 3 bases, with 16 bases left in between. The CDR3 has 14 residues. Germline CDR1 SQVTM, CDR2 ANQGSEA. In DNA, the CDR3 is TGCAGCGTTCTACGTTGGGAGGGTGACTATGGCTACACCTTC. The encoded protein is CSVLRWEGDYGYTF. The full variable domain, rest sourced from reference TRBV29-1 and TRBJ1-2, is SAVISQKPSRDICQRGTSLTIQCQVDSQVTMMFWYRQQPGQSLTLIATANQGSEATYESGFVIDKFPISRPNLTFSTLTVSNMSPEDSSIYLCSVLRWEGDYGYTFGSGTRLTVV.

The chain carries TRBV20-1 and TRBJ1-4; no reliable D call. V lost 1 base and J 4 bases, leaving 10 bases between the germline ends. The CDR3 spans 14 residues. CDR1 is DFQATT, CDR2 SNEGSKA, per germline (reference sequence). The CDR3 spells CSARAPGINEKLFF. CDR3 sequence (DNA): TGCAGTGCTAGAGCCCCAGGAATTAATGAAAAACTGTTTTTT.

This clonotype was recorded a few times. The rearrangement joins TRBV4-1 to TRBJ2-7; 7 bases align to TRBD1. Trimming removed 3 bases from V and 7 bases from J; junction bases left unmatched: 6. Germline assignment: CDR1 MGHRA and CDR2 YSYEKL. The CDR3 extends over 13 amino acids. The CDR3: CASSQGQSGEQYF. The CDR3 DNA reads as TGCGCCAGCAGCCAGGGACAGTCAGGGGAGCAGTACTTC.

This clonotype was recorded at least ten times. The chain is built from TRBV24-1 and TRBJ2-5; 7 bases map to TRBD1. Looked up from germline, CDR1 is KGHDR and CDR2 is SFDVKD. V dropped 2 bases and J dropped 3; count of bases not matched to a gene: 14. This CDR3 is built from 18 residues. Here the CDR3 DNA reads TGTGCCACCAGTGATTCAACCGGCATGGGGGACAGCAAAGAGACCCAGTACTTC. Its translation: CATSDSTGMGDSKETQYF.

The sample holds many counts of this clonotype. The chain carries TRBV30 and TRBJ2-7; D ambiguous. The CDR3 has 13 amino acids. Germline lookup yields CDR1 GTSNPN and CDR2 SVGIG (reference sequence). The V end lost 2 bases, the J end lost 6 bases, and 14 bases lay between the germline ends. CDR3 sequence: CAWSRRSGGEQYF. CDR3 nucleotides: TGTGCCTGGAGTAGGCGGTCCGGCGGCGAGCAGTACTTC.

This clonotype has ten or more counts. The chain couples TRBV2 to TRBJ2-1, with D unresolved. V gave up 9 bases and J gave up 5 bases, with 8 bases separating them. Germline V lookup: CDR1 SNHLY, CDR2 FYNNEI. The length of the CDR3 is 11 residues. CDR3: CASNSHNEQFF. Here the CDR3 DNA reads TGTGCCAGTAACTCGCACAATGAGCAGTTCTTC. Filled out from reference TRBV2 and TRBJ2-1, the complete variable domain reads EPEVTQTPSHQVTQMGQEVILRCVPISNHLYFYWYRQILGQKVEFLVSFYNNEISEKSEIFDDQFSVERPDGSNFTLKIRSTKLEDSAMYFCASNSHNEQFFGPGTRLTVL.

This clonotype occurred many times. The V and J genes are TRBV28 and TRBJ2-3, with 13 bases aligning to TRBD2. Germline CDR1 MDHEN, CDR2 SYDVKM. This CDR3 has 16 amino acids. V lost 7 bases and J lost 2; bases outside the gene matches: 6. CDR3 in amino acids: CASTETSGRYTDTQYF. The CDR3, as DNA: TGTGCCAGCACCGAGACTAGCGGGAGGTACACAGATACGCAGTATTTT.

This clonotype was detected many times. The J gene is TRBJ2-1, the V gene TRBV7-2; TRBD2 matches 13 bases. The V gene's germline CDR1 is SGHTA and CDR2 FQGNSA. V shed 6 bases and J 6 bases; nucleotides not matched to a gene: 2. The CDR3 runs 14 residues. CDR3 bases: TGTGCCAGCAGGACTAGCGGGGGGTCCAATGAGCAGTTCTTC. Translation gives CASRTSGGSNEQFF.